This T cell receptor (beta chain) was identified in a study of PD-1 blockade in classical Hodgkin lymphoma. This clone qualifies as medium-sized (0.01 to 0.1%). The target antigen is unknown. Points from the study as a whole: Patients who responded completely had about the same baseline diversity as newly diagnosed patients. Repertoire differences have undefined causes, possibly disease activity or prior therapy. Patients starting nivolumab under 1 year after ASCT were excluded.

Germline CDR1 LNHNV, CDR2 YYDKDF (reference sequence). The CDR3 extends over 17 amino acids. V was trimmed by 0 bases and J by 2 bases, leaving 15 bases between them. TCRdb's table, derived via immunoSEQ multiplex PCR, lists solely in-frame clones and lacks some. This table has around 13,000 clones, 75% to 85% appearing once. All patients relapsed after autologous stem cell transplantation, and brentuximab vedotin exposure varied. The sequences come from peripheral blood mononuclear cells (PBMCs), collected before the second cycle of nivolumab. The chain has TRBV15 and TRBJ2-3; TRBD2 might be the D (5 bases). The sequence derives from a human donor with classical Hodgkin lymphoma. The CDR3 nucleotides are TGTGCCACCAGCAGAGATCGGGGTCTTCCCTCCACAGATACGCAGTATTTT. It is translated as CATSRDRGLPSTDTQYF.